This T cell receptor beta chain was recorded in a study of T cells in Graves' hyperthyroidism and ophthalmopathy. With 6 bases removed from V and 4 bases from J, the gap between germline ends came to 15 bases. The CDR3 totals 14 residues. Per the germline V gene, CDR1 is MDHEN and CDR2 is SYDVKM. TCR beta CDR3 sequences were amplified from RNA transcripts. Initially, a first-round RT-PCR of the TCR CDR3 employed the HTBI primer set. One entry per CDR3 protein, called by TCRdb with MiXCR from the multiplex PCR reads. The sample contains about 610,000 distinct CDR3 sequences, about 15% of which appear only once.

The receptor was isolated from a woman aged 40 to 55 with Graves' ophthalmopathy. The chain uses TRBV28 and TRBJ1-1, with D perhaps matching TRBD1 (5 bases). What was sequenced was blood. The CDR3 loop is CASSPGGRVTEAFF. CDR3 in DNA: TGTGCCAGCAGCCCAGGCGGCAGGGTCACTGAAGCTTTCTTT.